One sample yielded the 5 T cell receptor beta chains listed below, sequenced in a study of beta chain features in type 1 diabetes. Study-level points and caveats: TCRB CDR3s were moderately but significantly shorter in Type 1 diabetes patients in all four CD4+ subsets.

Antigen specificity for these receptors is unknown. The sequenced template was cDNA made from the entire isolated RNA. The table came from immunoSEQ multiplex PCR; TCRdb's copy has only in-frame clones and leaves some out. The table records approximately 240,000 clones, around 15% of them present only once. The specimen sequenced was naive CD4+ T cells from blood. The origin of the receptors is a man aged 30-40 years with type 1 diabetes.

The CDR3 sequence is CASSSQGANQPQHF. The DNA of the CDR3 is TGTGCCAGTAGCTCACAGGGGGCGAATCAGCCCCAGCATTTT. The rearrangement links TRBV19 to TRBJ1-5, with TRBD1 matching 9 bases. The germline V gene has CDR1 LNHDA and CDR2 SQIVND (reference sequence). CDR3 length: 14 amino acids. V was pared by 6 bases and J by 4 bases, with 4 bases of the junction left unmatched.

This clone was recorded a few times. V gene TRBV30 combines with J gene TRBJ1-3; D is unresolved. The CDR3 contains 14 residues. Germline CDR1 GTSNPN, CDR2 SVGIG (reference sequence). Trimming stripped 3 bases from V and 0 bases from J, with 9 bases between. CDR3 nucleotide sequence: TGTGCCTGGAGCGAGGGATTCTCTGGAAACACCATATATTTT. Translating it yields CAWSEGFSGNTIYF.

This clone has only a few counts. A read error may produce the germline difference seen at one junction end. The chain joins TRBV7-2 to TRBJ2-6; 8 bases are a match to TRBD2. In germline, CDR1 is SGHTA, CDR2 FQGNSA. This CDR3 is 18 amino acids long. The CDR3 DNA sequence: TGTGCCAGCCGCTTCTCTAGCGGGTTAGGATCTGGGGCCAACGTCCTGACTTTC. Its translation is CASRFSSGLGSGANVLTF.

This sequence joins TRBV19 and TRBJ2-1; a weak D match, TRBD1 (6 bases). The V gene's germline CDR1 is LNHDA and CDR2 SQIVND (reference sequence). V was clipped by 2 bases and J by 7 bases, with 15 bases between them. The CDR3 length is 15 residues. CDR3 region: CASSITGTQGNEQFF. CDR3 coding DNA: TGTGCCAGTAGTATAACAGGGACCCAGGGGAATGAGCAGTTCTTC.

The chain recombines TRBV27 with TRBJ2-7, with D perhaps matching TRBD1 (6 bases). Per the germline V gene, CDR1 is MNHEY and CDR2 is SMNVEV (reference sequence). Trimming stripped 6 bases from V and 0 bases from J, with 15 bases between. CDR3 length equals 15 residues. This CDR3 is CASSEQGRGSYEQYF. The CDR3 DNA sequence: TGTGCCAGCAGCGAACAGGGAAGAGGCTCCTACGAGCAGTACTTC.